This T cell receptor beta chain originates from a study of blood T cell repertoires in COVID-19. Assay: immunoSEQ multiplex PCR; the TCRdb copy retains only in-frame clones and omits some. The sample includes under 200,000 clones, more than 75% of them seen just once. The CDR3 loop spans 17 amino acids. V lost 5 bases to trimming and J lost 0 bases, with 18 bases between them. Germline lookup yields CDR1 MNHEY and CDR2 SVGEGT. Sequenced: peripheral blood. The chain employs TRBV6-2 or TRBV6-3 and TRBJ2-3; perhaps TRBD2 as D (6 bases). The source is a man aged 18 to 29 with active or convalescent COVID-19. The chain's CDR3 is CASSAYQGGASTDTQYF. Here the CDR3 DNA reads TGTGCCAGCAGTGCCTATCAAGGCGGGGCTAGCACAGATACGCAGTATTTT.